This T cell receptor beta chain was captured in a study of blood T cell repertoires in COVID-19. Overall study: From the United States, Italy and Spain came samples of acute and convalescent COVID-19. In each case, the material was cDNA or gDNA derived from T cells, B-cell-depleted T cells, or PBMCs.

CDR1 is SEHNR, CDR2 FQNEAQ, per germline (reference sequence). This CDR3 is built from 17 residues. The V gene end was trimmed by 4 bases and the J gene end by 2 bases; junction bases not matched to a gene: 5. In the authors' methods: From reference gene primer amplification, estimates of nucleated cell counts were derived. Repertoires were generated with immunoSEQ multiplex PCR, while TCRdb's copy carries only in-frame clones and drops some. That table supplies the V and J calls and clone size; D and trimming were determined from the DNA. This sample has about 310,000 clones, with around 86% found just once. This clone has just a few counts.

The chain uses TRBV7-9 and TRBJ2-6; 10 nucleotides match TRBD2. The sequencing sample was made of peripheral blood. This clonotype was obtained from a man aged 45-60 years with active or convalescent COVID-19. The CDR3 spells CASSSSGGAPGANVLTF. CDR3 in DNA: TGTGCCAGCAGCTCGAGCGGGGGGGCCCCTGGGGCCAACGTCCTGACTTTC.